The 6 T cell receptor beta chains in this list originate from one sample, sequenced in a study of high-grade serous ovarian cancer treatment subgroups. Profiling relied on immunoSEQ multiplex PCR, and the TCRdb table lists in-frame clones only, not all of them. The sample includes approximately 4,000 clones, 60% to 80% of them seen just once. Tumor tissue was taken before any definitive surgery or chemotherapy was given. The material sequenced was tumor tissue. Receptor source: a human donor with high-grade serous ovarian cancer.

This clone was observed a handful of times. V and J are TRBV29-1 and TRBJ2-7; perhaps TRBD1 as D (6 bases). V was cut by 6 bases and J by 3 bases, with 15 bases left in between. Germline CDR1 reads SQVTM; CDR2 reads ANQGSEA. The CDR3 is made up of 13 amino acids. DNA for the CDR3: TGCAGCGTCCAATTACAGGGTAGCTACGAGCAGTACGTC. It codes for CSVQLQGSYEQYV.

This chain links TRBV18 with TRBJ2-7, with 8 positions matching TRBD1. CDR1 and CDR2 from the germline V gene are KGHSH and LQKENI. V trimming: 3 bases; J trimming: 2 bases; junction bases outside the gene matches: 3. The CDR3 loop spans 14 amino acids. CDR3 amino acids: CASSPGTGTYEQYF. For the CDR3, the DNA is TGTGCCAGCTCACCTGGGACAGGTACCTACGAGCAGTACTTC.

The V and J genes are TRBV9 and TRBJ2-2, with D uncertain. V gave up 0 bases and J gave up 6 bases, with 3 bases separating them. The germline V gene encodes CDR1 SGDLS and CDR2 YYNGEE. The CDR3 covers 12 residues. This chain's CDR3 is CASSVVSGELFF. The CDR3 DNA reads as TGTGCCAGCAGCGTAGTTTCCGGGGAGCTGTTTTTT.

J is TRBJ1-1 and V is TRBV27; D might be TRBD1 (6 bases). Germline V CDR1 and CDR2: MNHEY, SMNVEV (reference sequence). Between the trimmed V and J ends, which lost 6 bases and 1 base, there was a span of 12 bases. The CDR3 is 14 residues long. CDR3 residues: CASRDSGWNTEAFF. The CDR3 bases are TGTGCCAGCAGGGACAGTGGGTGGAACACTGAAGCTTTCTTT.

The chain uses TRBV10-3 and TRBJ1-1; TRBD1 might be the D (6 bases). Trimming cost V 5 bases and J 1 base, with 11 bases left between them. The CDR3 spans 14 residues. The germline gives CDR1 ENHRY, CDR2 SYGVKD. CDR3 nucleotide sequence: TGTGCCATCAGTTGGGGGGCAGAGAACACTGAAGCTTTCTTT. It codes for CAISWGAENTEAFF.

V and J are TRBV5-4 and TRBJ2-1; D may correspond to TRBD1 or TRBD2 (6 bases each). V lost 4 bases, J lost 7 bases, and 18 bases lay in between. Germline V gives CDR1 SGHNT, CDR2 YYREEE (reference sequence). The CDR3 is 15 residues long. The CDR3, as DNA: TGTGCCAGCAGCCCAGGGGCGGGACGAGAGAATGAGCAGTTCTTC. Its protein is CASSPGAGRENEQFF. The variable domain in full, with the rest retrieved from reference TRBV5-4 and TRBJ2-1, is ETGVTQSPTHLIKTRGQQVTLRCSSQSGHNTVSWYQQALGQGPQFIFQYYREEENGRGNFPPRFSGLQFPNYSSELNVNALELDDSALYLCASSPGAGRENEQFFGPGTRLTVL.